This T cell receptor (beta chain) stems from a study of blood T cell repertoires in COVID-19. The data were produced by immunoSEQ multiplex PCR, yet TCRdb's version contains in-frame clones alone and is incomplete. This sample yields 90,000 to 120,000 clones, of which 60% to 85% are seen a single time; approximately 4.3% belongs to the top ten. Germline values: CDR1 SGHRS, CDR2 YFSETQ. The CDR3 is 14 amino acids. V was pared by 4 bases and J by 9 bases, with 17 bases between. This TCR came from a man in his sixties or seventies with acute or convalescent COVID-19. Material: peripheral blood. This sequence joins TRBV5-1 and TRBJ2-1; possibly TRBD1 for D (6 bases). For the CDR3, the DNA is TGCGCCAGCAGCGAGGGACAAGTCGAAGGTGAGCAGTTCTTC. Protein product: CASSEGQVEGEQFF.